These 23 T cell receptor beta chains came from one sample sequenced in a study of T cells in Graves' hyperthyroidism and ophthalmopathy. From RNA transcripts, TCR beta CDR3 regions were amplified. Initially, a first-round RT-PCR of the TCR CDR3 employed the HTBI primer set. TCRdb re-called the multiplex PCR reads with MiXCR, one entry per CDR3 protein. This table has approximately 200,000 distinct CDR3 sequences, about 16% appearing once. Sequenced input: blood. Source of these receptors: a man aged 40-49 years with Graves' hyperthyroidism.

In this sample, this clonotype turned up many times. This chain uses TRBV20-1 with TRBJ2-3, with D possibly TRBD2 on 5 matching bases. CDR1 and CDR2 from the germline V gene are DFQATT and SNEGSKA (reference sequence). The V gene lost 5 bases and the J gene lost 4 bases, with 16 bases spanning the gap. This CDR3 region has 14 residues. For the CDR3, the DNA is TGCAGTGCTCATAGTGCGGGTAGACCAGATACGCAGTATTTT. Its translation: CSAHSAGRPDTQYF.

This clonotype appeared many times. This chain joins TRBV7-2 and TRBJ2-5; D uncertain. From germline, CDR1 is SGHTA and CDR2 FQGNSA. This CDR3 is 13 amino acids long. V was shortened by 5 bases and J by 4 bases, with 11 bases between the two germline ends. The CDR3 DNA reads TGTGCCAGCAGCCCTGCTTATTTAGAGACCCAGTACTTC. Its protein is CASSPAYLETQYF.

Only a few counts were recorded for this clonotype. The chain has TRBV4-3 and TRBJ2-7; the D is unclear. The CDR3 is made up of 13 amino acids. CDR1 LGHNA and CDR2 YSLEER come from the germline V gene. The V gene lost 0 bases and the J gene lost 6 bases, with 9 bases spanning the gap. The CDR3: CASSQDEDGEQYF. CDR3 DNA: TGCGCCAGCAGCCAAGATGAGGACGGCGAGCAGTACTTC.

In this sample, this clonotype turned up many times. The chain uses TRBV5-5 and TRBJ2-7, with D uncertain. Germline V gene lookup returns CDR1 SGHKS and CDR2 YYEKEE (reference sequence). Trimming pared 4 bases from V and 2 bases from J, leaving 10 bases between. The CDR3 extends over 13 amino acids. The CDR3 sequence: CASSPDRTYEQYF. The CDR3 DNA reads TGTGCCAGCAGCCCGGACCGGACCTACGAGCAGTACTTC.

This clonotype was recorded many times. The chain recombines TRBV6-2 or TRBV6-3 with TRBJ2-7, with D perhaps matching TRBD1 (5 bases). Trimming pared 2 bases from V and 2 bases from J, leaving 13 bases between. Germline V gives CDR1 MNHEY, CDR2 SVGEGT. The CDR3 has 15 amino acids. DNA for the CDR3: TGTGCCAGCAGTTACGGACACTCGAAGGCCTACGAGCAGTACTTC. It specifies CASSYGHSKAYEQYF.

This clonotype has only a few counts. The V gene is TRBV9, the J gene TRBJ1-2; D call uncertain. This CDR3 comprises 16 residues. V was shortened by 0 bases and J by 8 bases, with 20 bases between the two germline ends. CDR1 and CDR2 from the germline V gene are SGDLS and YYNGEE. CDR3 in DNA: TGTGCCAGCAGCGTAGACGGGCTAGGATATGGTGCGGGCTACACCTTC. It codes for CASSVDGLGYGAGYTF.

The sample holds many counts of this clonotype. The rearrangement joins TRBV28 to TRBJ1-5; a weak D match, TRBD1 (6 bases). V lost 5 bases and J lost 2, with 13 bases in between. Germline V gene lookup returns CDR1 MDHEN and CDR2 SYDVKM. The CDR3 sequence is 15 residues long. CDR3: CASSIGGTGNQPQHF. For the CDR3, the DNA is TGTGCCAGCAGTATAGGGGGTACTGGCAATCAGCCCCAGCATTTT.

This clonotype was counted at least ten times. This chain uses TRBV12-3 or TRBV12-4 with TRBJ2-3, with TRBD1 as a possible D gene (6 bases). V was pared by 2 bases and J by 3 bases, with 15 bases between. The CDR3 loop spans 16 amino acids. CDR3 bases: TGTGCCAGCAGTTTACGATCAGGGGCTTATACAGATACGCAGTATTTT. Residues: CASSLRSGAYTDTQYF.

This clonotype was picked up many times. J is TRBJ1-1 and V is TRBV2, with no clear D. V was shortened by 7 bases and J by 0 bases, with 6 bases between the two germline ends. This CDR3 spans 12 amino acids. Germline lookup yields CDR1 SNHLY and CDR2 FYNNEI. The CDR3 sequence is CASKRVNTEAFF. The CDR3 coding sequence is TGTGCCAGCAAAAGGGTGAACACTGAAGCTTTCTTT.

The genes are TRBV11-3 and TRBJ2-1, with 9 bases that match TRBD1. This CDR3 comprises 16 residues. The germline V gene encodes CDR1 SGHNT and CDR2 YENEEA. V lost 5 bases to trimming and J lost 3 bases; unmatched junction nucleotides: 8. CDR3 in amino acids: CASSTTGGSIYNEQFF. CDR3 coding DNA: TGTGCCAGCAGCACAACAGGGGGCTCGATCTACAATGAGCAGTTCTTC.

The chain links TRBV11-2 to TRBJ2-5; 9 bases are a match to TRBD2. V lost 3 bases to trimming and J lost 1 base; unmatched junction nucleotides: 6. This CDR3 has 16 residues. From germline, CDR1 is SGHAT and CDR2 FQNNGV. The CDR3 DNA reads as TGTGCCAGCAGCTTGGGGGCGGGGGGGCCCCAAGAGACCCAGTACTTC. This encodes CASSLGAGGPQETQYF.

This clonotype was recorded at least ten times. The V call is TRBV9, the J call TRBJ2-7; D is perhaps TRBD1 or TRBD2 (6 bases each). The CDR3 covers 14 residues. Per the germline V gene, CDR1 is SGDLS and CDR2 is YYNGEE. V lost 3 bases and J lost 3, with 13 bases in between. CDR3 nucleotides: TGTGCCAGCAGCGATAGAGGGGGGAACTACGAGCAGTACTTC. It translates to CASSDRGGNYEQYF.

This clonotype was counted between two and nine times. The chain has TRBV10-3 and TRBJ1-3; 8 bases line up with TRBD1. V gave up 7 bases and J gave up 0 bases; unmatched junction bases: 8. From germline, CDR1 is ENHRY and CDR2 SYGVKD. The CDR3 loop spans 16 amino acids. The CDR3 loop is CAITRQGPNSGNTIYF. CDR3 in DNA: TGTGCCATCACACGACAGGGGCCCAACTCTGGAAACACCATATATTTT.

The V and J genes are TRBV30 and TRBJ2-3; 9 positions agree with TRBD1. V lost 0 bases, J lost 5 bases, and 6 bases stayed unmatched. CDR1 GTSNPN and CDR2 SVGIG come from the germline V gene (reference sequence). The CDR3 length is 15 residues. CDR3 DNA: TGTGCCTGGAGTGTGGGGGGACAGGGTGTAGATACGCAGTATTTT. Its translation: CAWSVGGQGVDTQYF.

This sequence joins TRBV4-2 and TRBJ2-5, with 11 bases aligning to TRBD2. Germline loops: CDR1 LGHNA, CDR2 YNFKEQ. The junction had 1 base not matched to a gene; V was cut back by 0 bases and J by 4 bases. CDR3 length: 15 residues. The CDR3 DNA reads TGTGCCAGCAGCCAAGAGACTAGCGGGGCAGAGACCCAGTACTTC. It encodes CASSQETSGAETQYF.

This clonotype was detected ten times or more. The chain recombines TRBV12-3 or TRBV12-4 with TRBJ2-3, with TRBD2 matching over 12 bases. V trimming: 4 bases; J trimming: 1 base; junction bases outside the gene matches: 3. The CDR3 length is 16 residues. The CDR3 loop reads CASSSRTSGGTDTQYF. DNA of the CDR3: TGTGCCAGCAGTTCCCGGACTAGCGGGGGCACAGATACGCAGTATTTT.

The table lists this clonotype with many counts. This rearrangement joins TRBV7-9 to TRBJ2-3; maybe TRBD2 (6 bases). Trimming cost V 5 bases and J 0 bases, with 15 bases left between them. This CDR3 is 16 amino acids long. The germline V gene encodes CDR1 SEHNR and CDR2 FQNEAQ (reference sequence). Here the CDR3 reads CASSPTGLRSTDTQYF. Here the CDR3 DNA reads TGTGCCAGCAGCCCCACGGGACTTCGTAGCACAGATACGCAGTATTTT.

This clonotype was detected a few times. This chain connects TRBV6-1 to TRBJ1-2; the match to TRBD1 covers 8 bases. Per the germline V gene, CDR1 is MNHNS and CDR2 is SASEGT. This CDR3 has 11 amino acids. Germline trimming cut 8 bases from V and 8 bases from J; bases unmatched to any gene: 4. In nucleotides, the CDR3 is TGTGCCAGCCGGACAGGGAAAGGCTACACCTTC. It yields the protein CASRTGKGYTF.

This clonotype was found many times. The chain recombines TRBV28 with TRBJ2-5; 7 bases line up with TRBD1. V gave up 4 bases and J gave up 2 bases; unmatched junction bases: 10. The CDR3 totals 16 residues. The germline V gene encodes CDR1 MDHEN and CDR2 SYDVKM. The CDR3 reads CASSSSTGTTQETQYF. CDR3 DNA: TGTGCCAGCAGTTCCTCGACAGGGACCACACAAGAGACCCAGTACTTC.

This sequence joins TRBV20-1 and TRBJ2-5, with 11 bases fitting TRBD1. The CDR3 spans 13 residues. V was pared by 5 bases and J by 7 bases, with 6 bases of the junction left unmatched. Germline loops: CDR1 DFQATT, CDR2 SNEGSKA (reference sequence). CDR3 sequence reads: CSAGTGGRVTQYF. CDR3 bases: TGCAGTGCTGGGACAGGGGGGAGGGTGACCCAGTACTTC.

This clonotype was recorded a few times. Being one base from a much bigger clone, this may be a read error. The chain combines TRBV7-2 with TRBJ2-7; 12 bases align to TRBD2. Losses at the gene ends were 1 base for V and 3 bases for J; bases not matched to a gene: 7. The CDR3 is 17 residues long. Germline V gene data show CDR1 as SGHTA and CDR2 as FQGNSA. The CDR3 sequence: CASSLGLAGGIFYEQYF. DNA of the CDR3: TGTGCCAGCAGCTTAGGGCTAGCGGGGGGGATTTTCTACGAGCAGTACTTC.

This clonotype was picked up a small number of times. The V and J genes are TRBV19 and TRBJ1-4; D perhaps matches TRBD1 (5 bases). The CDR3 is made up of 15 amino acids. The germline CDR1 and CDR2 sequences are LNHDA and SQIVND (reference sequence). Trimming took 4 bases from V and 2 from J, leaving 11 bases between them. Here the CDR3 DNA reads TGTGCCAGTAGTACCCTCCAGGGCACTAATGAAAAACTGTTTTTT. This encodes CASSTLQGTNEKLFF.

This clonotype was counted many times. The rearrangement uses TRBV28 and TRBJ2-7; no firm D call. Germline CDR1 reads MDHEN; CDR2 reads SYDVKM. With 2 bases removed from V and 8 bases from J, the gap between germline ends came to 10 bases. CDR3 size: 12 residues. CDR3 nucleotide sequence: TGTGCCAGCAGTTTAAAACTTTTGAAGCAGTACTTC. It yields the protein CASSLKLLKQYF.